The present entry profiles one TCR beta chain with its context. This clonotype was seen repeatedly, ten times or more. Its antigen is still unknown. No clone much larger than this one lies a single base away; base qualities are absent. The sample comes from a study of early T cells in non-severe SARS-CoV-2 infection listed by TCRdb under 2021. Background on the whole study: Because TCR sequencing was done on bulk RNA from unsorted whole blood, the alpha and beta chains could not be paired.

This was a case-control study nested in a cohort of healthcare workers in London, UK, who had nasopharyngeal swab PCR tests and blood samples taken every week. Healthcare workers were enrolled in the week of the UK lockdown, from 23 to 31 March 2020, and were followed every week for up to roughly 15 weeks. What the research found in general, with its limitations: Matching against VDJdb was skewed toward anti-spike CD8 responses, likely underestimated virus-specific expansions, and missed private and CD4 specificities.

Library preparation used 5' RACE. The instrument was a NextSeq 500. To correct for sequencing error and PCR bias, the TCR library protocol tagged individual cDNA molecules with unique molecular identifiers. TCR alpha and beta chains were both sequenced, and the abundances of alpha and beta sequences in each sample were closely correlated with each other. The original pipeline was this. Decombinator V4 was used to perform V gene, J gene and CDR3 annotation of TCR sequences. Expanded TCRs were defined as changing significantly between any two time points under a Poisson model with p below 0.0001. TCR abundances were normalised to the total number of TCRs sequenced in each sample and reported as counts per million. TRAV1-2 paired with TRAJ12, TRAJ20 or TRAJ33 defined MAIT TCRs, while TRAV10 paired with TRAJ18 defined iNKT TCRs. VDJdb, accessed 1 November 2021, was searched for CMV, EBV and SARS-CoV-2 annotated TCRs, with TCRs annotated for multiple antigens excluded. TCRdb reprocessing: public reads trimmed at Q25 with fastp, clones called with MiXCR, in-frame beta chains kept. CDR3 protein sequences are deduplicated, and each keeps its most common genes and DNA. These V and J calls rely on TCRdb rather than the paper's analysis. For this sample there are some 67,000 distinct CDR3 sequences; 10% appear just once. The top ten clonotypes cover around a sixth of the sample.

CDR1 LGHDT and CDR2 YNNKEL are derived from the germline V gene (reference sequence). Trimmed from V: 5 bases; trimmed from J: 4 bases; junction bases lacking a gene match: 12. From its cysteine to its phenylalanine, the CDR3 spans 17 amino acids. The entry retains the CDR3 DNA only, 51 bases that are in frame from base 1. The chain is made from TRBV3-1 and TRBJ2-2; a stretch of 8 junction bases matches TRBD1. The starting material was whole blood, obtained at baseline. This clonotype originated in an adult who was a healthcare worker with PCR-confirmed SARS-CoV-2 infection or an uninfected control (not recorded which). For the CDR3, the sequence is CASSFDRDRKSTGELFF. The DNA is as follows: TGTGCCAGCAGCTTCGACCGGGACAGGAAAAGCACCGGGGAGCTGTTTTTT.